This T cell receptor beta chain was recorded in a study of cytomegalovirus exposure and HLA in healthy donors. Study-wide points: Indistinguishable V segments such as TRBV6-2 and TRBV6-3 were excluded.

The germline gives CDR1 SGHTA, CDR2 FQGNSA. V dropped 4 bases and J dropped 0; count of bases not matched to a gene: 11. The CDR3 totals 17 residues. The PCR had 60 Vbeta and 13 Jbeta primers. Produced via immunoSEQ multiplex PCR; TCRdb's table is partial and in-frame only. The table has 150,000 to 200,000 clones, almost 80% seen once. At sampling all donors were nominally healthy, likely with unrecorded immune exposures. To note about this clone: Antigen: not known.

The source is a man between 45 and 60 years old in good health and CMV-seropositive. The sequencing sample was made of PBMCs. V and J are TRBV7-2 and TRBJ2-7; TRBD2 matches 8 bases. Here the CDR3 reads CASSSSGGAGFSYEQYF. Here the CDR3 DNA reads TGTGCCAGCAGCTCCTCCGGGGGGGCAGGCTTCTCCTACGAGCAGTACTTC.